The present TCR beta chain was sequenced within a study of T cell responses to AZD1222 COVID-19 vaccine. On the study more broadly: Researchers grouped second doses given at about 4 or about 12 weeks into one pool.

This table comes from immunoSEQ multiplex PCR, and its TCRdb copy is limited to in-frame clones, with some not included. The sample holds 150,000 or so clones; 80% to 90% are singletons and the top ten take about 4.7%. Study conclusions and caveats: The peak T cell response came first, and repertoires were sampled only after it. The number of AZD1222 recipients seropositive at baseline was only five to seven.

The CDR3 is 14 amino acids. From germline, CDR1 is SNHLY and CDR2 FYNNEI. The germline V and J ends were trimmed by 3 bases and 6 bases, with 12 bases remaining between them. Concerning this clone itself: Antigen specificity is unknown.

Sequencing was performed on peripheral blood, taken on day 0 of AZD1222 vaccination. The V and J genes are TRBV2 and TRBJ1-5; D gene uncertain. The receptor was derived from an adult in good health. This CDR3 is CASSDRTGRQPQHF. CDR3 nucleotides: TGTGCCAGCAGTGATCGGACTGGGCGTCAGCCCCAGCATTTT.